The 5 T cell receptor beta chains presented below share a single source sample, sequenced in a study of cytomegalovirus exposure and HLA in healthy donors. PCR primers comprised 60 Vbeta and 13 Jbeta primers. Repertoires were generated with immunoSEQ multiplex PCR, while TCRdb's copy carries only in-frame clones and drops some. Of under 200,000 clones in the sample, roughly four fifths were seen once. Material for sequencing was PBMCs. These receptors originate from a man aged 45-65 years in good health and CMV-seropositive.

The V gene is TRBV5-1, the J gene TRBJ2-1; possibly TRBD2 for D (6 bases). Germline V gives CDR1 SGHRS, CDR2 YFSETQ. Trimming took 1 base from V and 6 from J, leaving 14 bases between them. The CDR3 is 15 residues long. CDR3: CASSLTTSLGNEQFF. DNA of the CDR3: TGCGCCAGCAGCTTGACGACTAGTTTGGGCAATGAGCAGTTCTTC.

V gene TRBV7-9 combines with J gene TRBJ2-5; D might be TRBD1 (6 bases). This CDR3 spans 13 amino acids. Trimming removed 4 bases from V and 1 base from J, with 7 bases in between. Per germline, CDR1 SEHNR and CDR2 FQNEAQ (reference sequence). CDR3 loop: CASSWDTQETQYF. The CDR3 DNA is TGTGCCAGCAGCTGGGACACCCAAGAGACCCAGTACTTC.

The V and J genes are TRBV25-1 and TRBJ2-1, with TRBD2 matching 9 bases. Losses at the gene ends were 1 base for V and 4 bases for J; bases not matched to a gene: 5. The germline gives CDR1 MGHDK, CDR2 SYGVNS. The CDR3 sequence is 16 residues long. The CDR3 DNA reads as TGTGCCAGCAGTGAATCTGGCGGGAGGGATTACAATGAGCAGTTCTTC. As protein: CASSESGGRDYNEQFF.

V usage is TRBV11-3 and J usage is TRBJ1-6; D gene unclear. Germline V gene lookup returns CDR1 SGHNT and CDR2 YENEEA. The CDR3 runs 14 residues. Between the trimmed V and J ends, which lost 3 bases and 7 bases, there was a span of 10 bases. The CDR3 here is CASSLGAINSPLHF. Here the CDR3 DNA reads TGTGCCAGCAGCTTGGGAGCTATCAATTCACCCCTCCACTTT.

This clone was recorded once. The chain joins TRBV5-4 to TRBJ1-1; the D is unclear. CDR3 length: 13 residues. Germline V gene sequence: CDR1 SGHNT, CDR2 YYREEE (reference sequence). The V gene lost 0 bases and the J gene lost 8 bases, with 11 bases spanning the gap. The CDR3 sequence is CASSLDNGREAFF. DNA for the CDR3: TGTGCCAGCAGCTTGGATAACGGGAGGGAAGCTTTCTTT.